The clone carrying this TCR beta chain has just a few counts. This same CDR3 is encoded by further DNA sequences in the sample. Participants were aged about 18 to 89 years from more than 20 US areas. Which cohort a participant joined came from the clinical history participants gave. The length of the CDR3 is 14 residues. Trimming left V 6 bases short and J 2 bases short, with 10 bases between. Germline V gene sequence: CDR1 MDHEN, CDR2 SYDVKM. The data were taken from a study of blood T cell repertoires in COVID-19. The wider study: The United States, Italy and Spain provided the acute and convalescent COVID-19 samples. T cells, B-cell-depleted T cells, or PBMCs provided the cDNA or gDNA that served as material.

The method was immunoSEQ multiplex PCR; TCRdb's version includes in-frame clones alone and lacks a portion of them. Of 450,000 or so clones in the sample, roughly 88% are singletons; the top ten hold less than 0.75%. This chain joins TRBV28 and TRBJ2-2, with TRBD2 as a possible D gene (6 bases). Sequencing used PBMCs or T cells enriched from blood (not recorded which). This clonotype originated in a man in his late teens or twenties who had recovered from COVID-19. CDR3 DNA sequence: TGTGCCAGCAGGCGGGACCTCAACACCGGGGAGCTGTTTTTT. Translating gives CASRRDLNTGELFF.